Presented here are 18 T cell receptor beta chains from one specimen sequenced in a study of T-cell reconstitution after alpha-beta-depleted transplantation in children. During its preparation, the TCRbeta library received unique molecular identifiers. Each CDR3 protein gets one entry after TCRdb re-called the PCR reads with MiXCR. The sample yields hundreds of thousands of distinct CDR3 sequences, approximately 12% seen once. The sample was PBMCs from the stem cell graft donor, taken from the stem cell graft. The receptors were sampled from a human donor who donated a stem cell graft to a child with acute lymphoblastic leukemia.

The sample holds many counts of this clonotype. The chain employs TRBV9 and TRBJ2-6, with D possibly TRBD1 on 6 matching bases. This CDR3 contains 17 residues. The V gene's germline CDR1 is SGDLS and CDR2 YYNGEE. Trimming stripped 3 bases from V and 0 bases from J, with 13 bases between. As DNA, the CDR3 is TGTGCCAGCAGCGAACAGGGTGACCGCTCTGGGGCCAACGTCCTGACTTTC. It translates to CASSEQGDRSGANVLTF.

This clonotype occurred many times. The genes are TRBV20-1 and TRBJ2-5; 9 bases fit TRBD2. The V and J ends lost 3 bases and 2 bases, in that order; junction bases with no gene match: 13. The germline V gene has CDR1 DFQATT and CDR2 SNEGSKA (reference sequence). The CDR3 is 17 residues long. CDR3 DNA sequence: TGCAGTGCTAGGGGCTACGGGAGCGGGAGGCTACAAGAGACCCAGTACTTC. It encodes CSARGYGSGRLQETQYF.

This clonotype has at least ten counts. The gene calls are TRBV29-1 and TRBJ2-3; D is ambiguous. V lost 4 bases and J 2 bases, leaving 10 bases between the germline ends. CDR1 SQVTM and CDR2 ANQGSEA come from the germline V gene. This CDR3 is 13 amino acids long. The CDR3 DNA follows: TGCAGCGTTGGATCGGGCCACACAGATACGCAGTATTTT. Encoded protein: CSVGSGHTDTQYF.

This clonotype was recorded only once. The chain links TRBV5-6 to TRBJ1-2; D might be TRBD1 (5 bases). CDR3 length: 14 residues. Germline CDR1 reads SGHDT; CDR2 reads YYEEEE. Between the trimmed V and J ends, which lost 0 bases and 7 bases, there was a span of 13 bases. The CDR3 DNA follows: TGTGCCAGCAGCTTGGGATCGGGGGAGGCTGGCTACACCTTC. Protein sequence: CASSLGSGEAGYTF. The whole variable domain, filled in from reference TRBV5-6 and TRBJ1-2, reads DAGVTQSPTHLIKTRGQQVTLRCSPKSGHDTVSWYQQALGQGPQFIFQYYEEEERQRGNFPDRFSGHQFPNYSSELNVNALLLGDSALYLCASSLGSGEAGYTFGSGTRLTVV.

This clonotype was seen a handful of times. The chain is built from TRBV6-1 and TRBJ2-1, with D perhaps being TRBD1 or TRBD2 (5 bases each). V was cut by 6 bases and J by 3 bases, with 15 bases left in between. CDR1 and CDR2 (germline): MNHNS, SASEGT. The CDR3 is 15 amino acids. The CDR3 region has the DNA TGTGCCAGCAGCAGCCCCGCAGGGAGCTACAATGAGCAGTTCTTC. It translates to CASSSPAGSYNEQFF.

This clonotype has ten or more counts. V usage is TRBV10-3 and J usage is TRBJ1-1, with 10 bases lining up with TRBD1. CDR1 is ENHRY, CDR2 SYGVKD, per germline. Unmatched junction bases numbered 9, after V lost 2 bases and J lost 0 bases. The CDR3 extends over 18 amino acids. CDR3 bases: TGTGCCATCAGTGAGGAAGGGACAGGGGCGGACATGAACACTGAAGCTTTCTTT. Translated: CAISEEGTGADMNTEAFF.

This clonotype was detected ten times or more. J is TRBJ2-2 and V is TRBV6-1, with D possibly matching TRBD1 (7 bases). CDR3 length: 15 residues. V gave up 7 bases and J gave up 7 bases, with 19 bases separating them. Germline V CDR1 and CDR2: MNHNS, SASEGT. The CDR3 DNA reads TGTGCCAGCAACGCTCAACAGGGGAGGATCGGGGAGCTGTTTTTT. Its protein product is CASNAQQGRIGELFF.

This chain links TRBV2 with TRBJ2-1; possibly TRBD2 for D (6 bases). The CDR3 length is 15 residues. Trimming cost V 4 bases and J 4 bases, with 14 bases left between them. The V gene's germline CDR1 is SNHLY and CDR2 FYNNEI. This CDR3 reads CASSASEMLYNEQFF. CDR3 DNA: TGTGCCAGCAGTGCTAGCGAGATGTTATACAATGAGCAGTTCTTC.

This clonotype was seen repeatedly, ten times or more. This chain connects TRBV12-3 or TRBV12-4 to TRBJ1-2; D uncertain. V dropped 2 bases and J dropped 8 bases, with 9 bases sitting between them. The CDR3 is made up of 12 amino acids. CDR3 in amino acids: CASSLQEGGYTF. CDR3 nucleotide sequence: TGTGCCAGCAGTTTACAGGAAGGAGGCTACACCTTC.

The table lists this clonotype with many counts. The chain has TRBV11-2 and TRBJ2-5, with TRBD1 matching over 9 bases. The CDR3 length is 15 residues. Trimming removed 5 bases from V and 5 bases from J; junction bases left unmatched: 9. Germline V gene data show CDR1 as SGHAT and CDR2 as FQNNGV. The CDR3 here is CASSAPTGGRETQYF. CDR3 DNA sequence: TGTGCCAGCAGCGCCCCCACAGGGGGCAGGGAGACCCAGTACTTC.

This clonotype was seen ten or more times. The chain uses TRBV15 and TRBJ2-7, with 9 bases that match TRBD2. J was trimmed by 1 base and V by 1 base; bases with no gene match: 2. Looked up from germline, CDR1 is LNHNV and CDR2 is YYDKDF (reference sequence). This CDR3 region has 15 residues. CDR3 in amino acids: CATSRVTSGSYEQYF. The CDR3 DNA is TGTGCCACCAGCAGAGTGACTAGCGGATCCTACGAGCAGTACTTC.

This clonotype has a count of ten or more. The chain carries TRBV12-3 or TRBV12-4 and TRBJ2-5; D is undetermined. The V gene lost 6 bases and the J gene lost 1 base, with 12 bases spanning the gap. This CDR3 is 14 amino acids long. In DNA, the CDR3 is TGTGCCAGCAGCCCGGGTGGCGTCCAAGAGACCCAGTACTTC. This gives the protein CASSPGGVQETQYF.

In its sample, this clonotype was seen once. At one of its ends the junction is not consistent with the germline gene, which may arise from a read error. The chain combines TRBV5-1 with TRBJ2-2; 7 bases agree with TRBD2. CDR3 length: 16 residues. Germline V gives CDR1 SGHRS, CDR2 YFSETQ. CDR3 sequence: CSSSFGPSGGTGELFF. The DNA of the CDR3 is TGCTCCAGCAGCTTCGGTCCTTCGGGGGGCACCGGGGAGCTGTTTTTT.

This clonotype was counted at least ten times. The chain carries TRBV20-1 and TRBJ1-5; 9 bases agree with TRBD1. The CDR3 is made up of 13 amino acids. V shed 8 bases and J 4 bases; nucleotides not matched to a gene: 6. From germline, CDR1 is DFQATT and CDR2 SNEGSKA (reference sequence). CDR3 DNA: TGCAGTATCACGGGACAGGGAAATCAGCCCCAGCATTTT. Encoded protein: CSITGQGNQPQHF.

The chain recombines TRBV12-3 or TRBV12-4 with TRBJ1-6; D remains ambiguous. The CDR3 length is 14 residues. Trimming stripped 3 bases from V and 4 bases from J, with 7 bases between. CDR3 DNA: TGTGCCAGCAGTTTGTCTCAGTATAATTCACCCCTCCACTTT. Translation: CASSLSQYNSPLHF.

The V and J genes are TRBV27 and TRBJ2-3; 7 bases are a match to TRBD1. CDR3 length equals 16 residues. With 8 bases clipped from V and 3 bases from J, the junction kept 14 bases outside the gene matches. The germline V gene encodes CDR1 MNHEY and CDR2 SMNVEV (reference sequence). CDR3 residues: CASSYGWGQHTDTQYF. CDR3 in DNA: TGTGCCAGCTCTTATGGTTGGGGACAGCATACAGATACGCAGTATTTT.

The rearrangement links TRBV11-2 to TRBJ1-1; D is undetermined. Germline V CDR1 and CDR2: SGHAT, FQNNGV. Trimming pared 0 bases from V and 6 bases from J, leaving 8 bases between. The CDR3 has 13 amino acids. This CDR3 reads CASSLDRLAEAFF. The DNA for the CDR3 is TGTGCCAGCAGCTTAGATAGACTTGCTGAAGCTTTCTTT.

This clonotype was counted ten times or more. This chain uses TRBV5-6 with TRBJ2-5, with a tentative D call TRBD1 (5 bases). The CDR3 has 16 amino acids. V was pared by 2 bases and J by 2 bases, with 16 bases between. Germline CDR1 is SGHDT and CDR2 is YYEEEE. CDR3 coding DNA: TGTGCCAGCAGCTTAACAGGACACAATTATCAAGAGACCCAGTACTTC. Protein sequence: CASSLTGHNYQETQYF.